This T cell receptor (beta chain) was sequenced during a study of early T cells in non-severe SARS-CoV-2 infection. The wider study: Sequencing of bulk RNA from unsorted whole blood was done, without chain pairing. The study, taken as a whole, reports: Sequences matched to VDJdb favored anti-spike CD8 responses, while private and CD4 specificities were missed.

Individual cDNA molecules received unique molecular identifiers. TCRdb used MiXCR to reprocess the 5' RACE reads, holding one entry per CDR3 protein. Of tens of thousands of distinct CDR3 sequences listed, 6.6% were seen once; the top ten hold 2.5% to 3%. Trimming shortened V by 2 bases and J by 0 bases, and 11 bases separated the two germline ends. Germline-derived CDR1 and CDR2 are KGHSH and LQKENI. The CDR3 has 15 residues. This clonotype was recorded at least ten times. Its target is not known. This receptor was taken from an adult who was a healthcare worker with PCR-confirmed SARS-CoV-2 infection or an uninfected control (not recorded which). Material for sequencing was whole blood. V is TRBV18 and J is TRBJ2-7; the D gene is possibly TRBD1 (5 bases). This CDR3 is CASSPRGISSYEQYF. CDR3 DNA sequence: TGTGCCAGCTCACCAAGGGGTATTAGCTCCTACGAGCAGTACTTC.